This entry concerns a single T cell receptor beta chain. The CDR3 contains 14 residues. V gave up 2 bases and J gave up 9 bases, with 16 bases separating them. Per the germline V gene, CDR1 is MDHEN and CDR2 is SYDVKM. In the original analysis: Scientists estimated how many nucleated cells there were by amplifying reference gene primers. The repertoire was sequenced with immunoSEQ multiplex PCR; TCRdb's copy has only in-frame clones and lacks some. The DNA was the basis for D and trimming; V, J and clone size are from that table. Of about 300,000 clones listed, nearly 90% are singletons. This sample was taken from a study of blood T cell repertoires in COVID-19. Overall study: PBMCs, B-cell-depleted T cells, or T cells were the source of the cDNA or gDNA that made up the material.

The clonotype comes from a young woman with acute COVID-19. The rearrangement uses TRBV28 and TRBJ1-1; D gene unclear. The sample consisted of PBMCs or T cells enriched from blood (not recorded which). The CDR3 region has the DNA TGTGCCAGCAGTTTAGCCGGCGGGAAAGAGAAAGCTTTCTTT. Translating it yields CASSLAGGKEKAFF.